Described below is a single T cell receptor (beta chain) sequence and its context. These data come from a study of T-cell reconstitution after alpha-beta-depleted transplantation in children. V shed 0 bases and J shed 2 bases, with 10 bases lying between them. CDR3 length: 15 residues. Germline V gives CDR1 SGHRS, CDR2 YFSETQ. During its preparation, the TCRbeta library received unique molecular identifiers. TCRdb processed the PCR reads anew with MiXCR; each CDR3 protein has one entry. The repertoire holds approximately 800,000 distinct CDR3 sequences, with approximately 15% as singletons. The V and J genes are TRBV5-1 and TRBJ2-3; D unresolved. The clonotype was recovered from a male patient between 10 and 17 years old who had a stem cell transplant for acute lymphoblastic leukemia, so the T cells may come from the graft donor. Source: PBMCs, mostly from graft donor cells, taken 360 days after TCRalphabeta/CD19-depleted stem cell transplant. The CDR3 bases are TGCGCCAGCAGCTTGGAGGTCCTTCACACAGATACGCAGTATTTT. Protein: CASSLEVLHTDTQYF.